What follows are 25 T cell receptor beta chains derived from one specimen sequenced in a study of cytomegalovirus exposure and HLA in healthy donors (dated by TCRdb to 2016 to 2017). The library was made by the immunoSEQ multiplex PCR assay. A mixture of 60 forward primers for TCR Vbeta segments and 13 reverse primers for TCR Jbeta segments was used in the multiplex PCR. TCRdb took over this immuneACCESS table, retaining in-frame rearrangements with V and J assigned. Such tables are incomplete; in checked studies, under half of the missing clones stem from an unresolved V gene, and the remainder is unexplained. The table of this sample itemizes about 140,000 clones. Together, the top ten hold about 2.2% of the sample. Sample: PBMCs. The receptors derive from a woman aged 18-30 years in good health and CMV-seronegative.

The genes are TRBV18 and TRBJ1-1; 7 bases map to TRBD1. The CDR3 loop spans 17 amino acids. V was pared by 2 bases and J by 5 bases, with 14 bases of the junction left unmatched. From germline, CDR1 is KGHSH and CDR2 LQKENI. CDR3 amino acids: CASSPKALGQGGTEAFF. In DNA form, the CDR3 reads TGTGCCAGCTCACCAAAAGCACTGGGTCAGGGGGGAACTGAAGCTTTCTTT.

The J gene is TRBJ1-5, the V gene TRBV2; 10 bases are shared with TRBD1. Trimming removed 4 bases from V and 8 bases from J; junction bases left unmatched: 11. CDR1 and CDR2 (germline): SNHLY, FYNNEI. There are 16 residues in the CDR3. The CDR3 DNA reads as TGTGCCAGCAGTGGTCGACAGGGGGCCGGTGCGGAGCCCCAGCATTTT. Amino acid sequence: CASSGRQGAGAEPQHF.

The rearrangement uses TRBV5-4 and TRBJ1-2; TRBD1 aligns across 9 bases. This CDR3 is built from 13 residues. Germline assignment: CDR1 SGHNT and CDR2 YYREEE (reference sequence). Trimming took 1 base from V and 6 from J; bases not matched to a gene: 1. The CDR3 region is CASSLTGGDGYTF. Written as DNA, the CDR3 is TGTGCCAGCAGCTTGACAGGGGGCGATGGCTACACCTTC.

V gene TRBV9 combines with J gene TRBJ2-7, with D tentatively TRBD1 (7 bases). Germline CDR1 is SGDLS and CDR2 is YYNGEE. CDR3 size: 14 residues. Trimming removed 3 bases at V and 2 bases at J, with 12 bases between. The chain's CDR3 is CASSEGQRAYEQYF. The DNA of the CDR3 is TGTGCCAGCAGCGAGGGACAGCGGGCCTACGAGCAGTACTTC.

The genes are TRBV28 and TRBJ2-7, with 10 bases fitting TRBD1. Germline CDR1 MDHEN, CDR2 SYDVKM. V gave up 5 bases and J gave up 1 base; unmatched junction bases: 8. This CDR3 has 16 residues. CDR3 in DNA: TGTGCCAGCAGTACTGAAGGGACAGGGGTGTCCTACGAGCAGTACTTC. It specifies CASSTEGTGVSYEQYF.

The V gene is TRBV28, the J gene TRBJ1-1, with TRBD1 matching over 9 bases. CDR3 length: 15 amino acids. Trimming at V came to 5 bases and at J to 3 bases, leaving 7 bases not matched to a gene. Germline V gene data show CDR1 as MDHEN and CDR2 as SYDVKM. The CDR3 DNA reads as TGTGCCAGCAGTCAAACCGGGACAGGGTACACTGAAGCTTTCTTT. Translation gives CASSQTGTGYTEAFF.

The chain is built from TRBV6-1 and TRBJ1-4; D ambiguous. The CDR3 consists of 15 residues. Germline values: CDR1 MNHNS, CDR2 SASEGT. V lost 3 bases to trimming and J lost 8 bases, with 16 bases between them. CDR3 nucleotide sequence: TGTGCCAGCAGTGATAATTTGGGTGGAGGGGAAAAACTGTTTTTT. The encoded protein is CASSDNLGGGEKLFF.

V and J are TRBV5-8 and TRBJ1-3; 9 positions agree with TRBD1. The germline CDR1 and CDR2 sequences are SGHTS and YDEGEE. The length of the CDR3 is 15 residues. V lost 4 bases and J lost 0; bases outside the gene matches: 2. CDR3 nucleotide sequence: TGTGCCAGCAGCCGGGACAGGGACTCTGGAAACACCATATATTTT. It is translated as CASSRDRDSGNTIYF.

The chain uses TRBV10-1 and TRBJ2-3; 10 nucleotides line up with TRBD2. The CDR3 loop spans 16 amino acids. J lost 7 bases, V lost 6 bases, and 13 bases had no gene match. Germline loops: CDR1 WNHNN, CDR2 SYGVQD (reference sequence). CDR3 in amino acids: CASSDTSGAGGNTQYF. CDR3 DNA: TGCGCCAGCAGCGACACTAGCGGGGCGGGAGGGAATACGCAGTATTTT.

The chain joins TRBV7-2 to TRBJ2-5, with TRBD2 matching over 8 bases. The J call is in doubt because the DNA end fits TRBJ2-7 better. The CDR3 totals 16 residues. Germline V gene sequence: CDR1 SGHTA, CDR2 FQGNSA. The DNA for the CDR3 is TGTGCCAGCAGCTACACCGGGGGGGACCCTTTATTCGAGCAGTACTTC. It codes for CASSYTGGDPLFEQYF.

V and J are TRBV7-9 and TRBJ2-1; 16 bases fit TRBD2. The V gene end was trimmed by 5 bases and the J gene end by 7 bases; junction bases not matched to a gene: 8. The CDR3 loop spans 17 amino acids. CDR1 is SEHNR and CDR2 is FQNEAQ in the germline V gene (reference sequence). The CDR3 nucleotides read TGTGCCAGCAGCCATCCGGGGACTAGCGGGAGGGGAAATGAGCAGTTCTTC. Its translation is CASSHPGTSGRGNEQFF.

The rearrangement links TRBV4-3 to TRBJ2-3; TRBD1 aligns across 7 bases. Germline V gives CDR1 LGHNA, CDR2 YSLEER. V lost 1 base to trimming and J lost 2 bases; unmatched junction nucleotides: 6. This CDR3 has 16 amino acids. The CDR3 loop reads CASSQGPGQSTDTQYF. The CDR3 coding sequence is TGCGCCAGCAGCCAAGGGCCGGGACAGTCCACAGATACGCAGTATTTT.

J is TRBJ2-1 and V is TRBV9, with 8 bases identical to TRBD2. Unmatched junction bases numbered 5, after V lost 6 bases and J lost 0 bases. The germline V gene has CDR1 SGDLS and CDR2 YYNGEE. The CDR3 has 15 residues. The CDR3 sequence: CASNTGGNSYNEQFF. In DNA form, the CDR3 reads TGTGCCAGCAACACGGGGGGGAACTCCTACAATGAGCAGTTCTTC.

A word on this clone: The sample contains more than one DNA sequence encoding this CDR3. The genes are TRBV15 and TRBJ2-6; maybe TRBD2 (5 bases). Germline CDR1 and CDR2: LNHNV and YYDKDF (reference sequence). Trimming cost V 5 bases and J 0 bases, with 11 bases left between them. CDR3 length: 16 residues. The DNA of the CDR3 is TGTGCCACCAGCCCAGAACGGGGCTCTGGGGCCAACGTCCTGACTTTC. This sequence encodes CATSPERGSGANVLTF.

The chain recombines TRBV19 with TRBJ2-7; possibly TRBD2 for D (6 bases). Germline values: CDR1 LNHDA, CDR2 SQIVND (reference sequence). The V and J ends lost 4 bases and 5 bases respectively, with 18 bases between them. CDR3 size: 15 residues. The CDR3 reads CASSTALAARDEQYF. The CDR3 DNA sequence: TGTGCCAGTAGTACCGCGTTAGCGGCGAGAGACGAGCAGTACTTC.

The chain joins TRBV7-9 to TRBJ1-5; tentative D call: TRBD1 (6 bases). V was cut by 1 base and J by 3 bases, with 10 bases left in between. The CDR3 consists of 15 residues. CDR1 and CDR2 from the germline V gene are SEHNR and FQNEAQ (reference sequence). CDR3 bases: TGTGCCAGCAGCTTAGGGACAGCGTACAATCAGCCCCAGCATTTT. Translating it yields CASSLGTAYNQPQHF.

This chain connects TRBV11-2 to TRBJ1-3; no clear D. The V end lost 0 bases, the J end lost 4 bases, and 7 bases lay between the germline ends. This CDR3 spans 14 amino acids. Germline V gives CDR1 SGHAT, CDR2 FQNNGV. DNA for the CDR3: TGTGCCAGCAGCTTAGATCATTCCGGAAACACCATATATTTT. This gives the protein CASSLDHSGNTIYF.

CDR3 in amino acids: CASSTGGSNYGYTF. The CDR3 nucleotides read TGTGCCAGTAGTACGGGGGGGTCGAACTATGGCTACACCTTC. The chain links TRBV19 to TRBJ1-2; D may be TRBD1 (5 bases). With 4 bases removed from V and 2 bases from J, the gap between germline ends came to 11 bases. The CDR3 is 14 residues long. Germline CDR1 and CDR2: LNHDA and SQIVND (reference sequence).

This chain joins TRBV30 and TRBJ2-3; 8 nucleotides agree with TRBD2. After removal of 3 bases from V and 2 bases from J, the junction contained 7 bases not matched to a gene. CDR3 length: 15 amino acids. The germline gives CDR1 GTSNPN, CDR2 SVGIG (reference sequence). The CDR3 bases are TGTGCCTGGAGCCTACGCGGGGGGCCCACAGATACGCAGTATTTT. Translated, it gives CAWSLRGGPTDTQYF. Full variable domain (rest looked up from reference TRBV30 and TRBJ2-3): SQTIHQWPATLVQPVGSPLSLECTVEGTSNPNLYWYRQAAGRGLQLLFYSVGIGQISSEVPQNLSASRPQDRQFILSSKKLLLSDSGFYLCAWSLRGGPTDTQYFGPGTRLTVL.

This CDR3 is CASSEGQASIYEQYF. In nucleotides, the CDR3 is TGTGCCAGCAGTGAGGGACAGGCAAGCATCTACGAGCAGTACTTC. The J gene is TRBJ2-7, the V gene TRBV6-1, with 8 bases aligning to TRBD1. From germline, CDR1 is MNHNS and CDR2 SASEGT. The CDR3 contains 15 residues. The V gene end was trimmed by 3 bases and the J gene end by 3 bases; junction bases not matched to a gene: 7.

The chain is built from TRBV7-9 and TRBJ1-1, with a tentative D call TRBD1 (5 bases). In germline, CDR1 is SEHNR, CDR2 FQNEAQ (reference sequence). Trimming cost V 5 bases and J 1 base, with 8 bases left between them. This CDR3 has 13 amino acids. CDR3 DNA sequence: TGTGCCAGCAGCCGTCAGGGGAACACTGAAGCTTTCTTT. Translation: CASSRQGNTEAFF.

The chain couples TRBV25-1 to TRBJ2-5; no firm D call. Germline V gene data show CDR1 as MGHDK and CDR2 as SYGVNS. CDR3 length equals 14 residues. Trimming shortened V by 2 bases and J by 4 bases, and 11 bases separated the two germline ends. CDR3 in amino acids: CASSEGQHVETQYF. CDR3 DNA: TGTGCCAGCAGTGAAGGGCAGCACGTAGAGACCCAGTACTTC.

The chain employs TRBV6-6 and TRBJ2-7; 9 bases fit TRBD1. The CDR3 spans 13 residues. The germline gives CDR1 MNHNY, CDR2 SVGAGI (reference sequence). V lost 6 bases, J lost 3 bases, and 3 bases stayed unmatched. The CDR3 coding sequence is TGTGCCAGCAGAGGACAGGGGTTCTACGAGCAGTACGTC. Translating it yields CASRGQGFYEQYV.

The rearrangement uses TRBV7-9 and TRBJ2-2; no reliable D call. The V gene's germline CDR1 is SEHNR and CDR2 FQNEAQ (reference sequence). The ends were cut back, 3 bases at V and 0 bases at J, with 11 bases in the middle. The CDR3 is 16 residues long. The CDR3 region has the DNA TGTGCCAGCAGCTTGTTGGGTACTACGAACACCGGGGAGCTGTTTTTT. It specifies CASSLLGTTNTGELFF.

The chain joins TRBV2 to TRBJ2-3; TRBD2 matches 9 bases. The CDR3 contains 16 residues. The V gene end was trimmed by 6 bases and the J gene end by 0 bases; junction bases not matched to a gene: 7. Germline CDR1 reads SNHLY; CDR2 reads FYNNEI. CDR3: CASRGLAGVSTDTQYF. Written as DNA, the CDR3 is TGTGCCAGCAGGGGGTTAGCGGGAGTAAGCACAGATACGCAGTATTTT. Filled out from reference TRBV2 and TRBJ2-3, the complete variable domain reads EPEVTQTPSHQVTQMGQEVILRCVPISNHLYFYWYRQILGQKVEFLVSFYNNEISEKSEIFDDQFSVERPDGSNFTLKIRSTKLEDSAMYFCASRGLAGVSTDTQYFGPGTRLTVL.